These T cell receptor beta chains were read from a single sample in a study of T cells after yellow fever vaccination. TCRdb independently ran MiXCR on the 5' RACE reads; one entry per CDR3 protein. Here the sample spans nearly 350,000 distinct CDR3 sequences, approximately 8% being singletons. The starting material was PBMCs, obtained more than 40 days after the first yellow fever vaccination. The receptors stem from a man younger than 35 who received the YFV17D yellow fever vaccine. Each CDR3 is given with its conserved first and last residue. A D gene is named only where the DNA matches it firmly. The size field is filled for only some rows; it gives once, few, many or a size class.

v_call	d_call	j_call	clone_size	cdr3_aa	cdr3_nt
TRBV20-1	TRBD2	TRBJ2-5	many	CSATSGGQETQYF	TGCAGCGCCACGTCCGGGGGGCAAGAGACCCAGTACTTC
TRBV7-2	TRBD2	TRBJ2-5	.	CASSFSGTSSGEFF	TGTGCCAGCAGCTTCTCCGGGACTAGTAGCGGCGAATTCTTC
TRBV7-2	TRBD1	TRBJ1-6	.	CASSSRTGNNSPLHF	TGTGCCAGCAGCTCAAGGACAGGGAATAATTCACCCCTCCACTTT
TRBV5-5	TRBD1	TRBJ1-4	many	CASSLAHRTGGEKLFF	TGTGCCAGCAGCTTGGCCCATCGGACAGGGGGTGAAAAACTGTTTTTT
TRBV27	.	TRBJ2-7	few	CASGLSVNYEQYF	TGTGCCAGCGGTCTGTCAGTAAATTACGAGCAGTACTTC
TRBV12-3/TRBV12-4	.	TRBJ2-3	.	CASSSRGGNTDTQYF	TGTGCCAGCAGTAGTCGCGGCGGAAACACAGATACGCAGTATTTT
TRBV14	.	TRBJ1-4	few	CASSQDLGGAIPNEKLFF	TGTGCCAGCAGCCAAGATCTTGGAGGGGCGATACCTAATGAAAAACTGTTTTTT
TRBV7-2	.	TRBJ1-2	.	CASSRYTGFGNGGYTF	TGTGCCAGCAGCCGATACACAGGGTTTGGGAACGGAGGCTACACCTTC
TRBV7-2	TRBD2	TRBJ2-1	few	CASSLAEGGGAGDEQFF	TGTGCCAGCAGCTTAGCGGAAGGCGGGGGGGCAGGGGATGAGCAGTTCTTC
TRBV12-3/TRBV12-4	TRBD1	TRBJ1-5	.	CASSLGTGYRQPQHF	TGTGCCAGCAGTTTAGGGACAGGATATCGTCAGCCCCAGCATTTT
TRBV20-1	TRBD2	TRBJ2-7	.	CCARGPLTSGGVYEQYF	TGCTGTGCTAGAGGTCCCCTGACTAGCGGGGGGGTCTACGAGCAGTACTTC
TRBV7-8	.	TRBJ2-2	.	CASSPRGSGTGELFF	TGTGCCAGCAGCCCCCGAGGCTCGGGGACCGGGGAGCTGTTTTTT
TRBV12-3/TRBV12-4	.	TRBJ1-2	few	CASSQTAGAPRYGYTF	TGTGCCAGCAGCCAGACAGCAGGGGCGCCCCGCTATGGCTACACCTTC
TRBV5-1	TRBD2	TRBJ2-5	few	CASSQLAGRQETQYF	TGCGCCAGCAGCCAACTAGCGGGGCGCCAAGAGACCCAGTACTTC
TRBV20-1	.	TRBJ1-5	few	CSAIPEGQPQHF	TGCAGTGCTATACCCGAGGGGCAGCCCCAGCATTTT
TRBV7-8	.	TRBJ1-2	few	CASSSNTGTLGAYGYTF	TGTGCCAGCAGCTCAAACACCGGGACACTGGGAGCCTATGGCTACACCTTC
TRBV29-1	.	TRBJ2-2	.	CSADTTNTGELFF	TGCAGCGCGGACACGACGAACACCGGGGAGCTGTTTTTT
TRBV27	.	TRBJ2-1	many	CASSFPVGEQFF	TGTGCCAGCAGTTTCCCAGTCGGTGAGCAGTTCTTC
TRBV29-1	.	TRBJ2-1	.	CSVPPFYLRGGYNEQFF	TGCAGCGTCCCTCCGTTTTACTTACGGGGTGGGTACAATGAGCAGTTCTTC
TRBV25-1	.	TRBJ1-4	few	CASSGFGFEKLFF	TGTGCCAGCAGCGGTTTTGGGTTCGAAAAACTGTTTTTT
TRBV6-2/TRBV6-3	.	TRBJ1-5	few	CASSWVTGLSNQPQHF	TGTGCCAGCAGTTGGGTGACAGGCCTTAGCAATCAGCCCCAGCATTTT
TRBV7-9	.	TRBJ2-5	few	CASSSDARDQYF	TGTGCCAGCAGTTCGGATGCAAGGGACCAGTACTTC
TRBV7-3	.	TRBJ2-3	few	CASSKQVPPDTQYF	TGTGCCAGCAGCAAACAGGTTCCCCCAGATACGCAGTATTTT
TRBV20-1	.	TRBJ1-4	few	CSAPLGSNEKLFF	TGCAGTGCTCCCCTAGGGTCTAATGAAAAACTGTTTTTT